This TCR beta chain derives from a study of cytomegalovirus exposure and HLA in healthy donors. Notes on this clone: Antigen specificity is unknown.

The CDR3 consists of 18 residues. V was pared by 3 bases and J by 0 bases, with 5 bases of the junction left unmatched. Germline V gene lookup returns CDR1 MGHRA and CDR2 YSYEKL. Each donor was nominally healthy when sampled (though unrecorded immune exposures were likely). Study-wide points: 16,951 TCR beta sequences were associated with HLA alleles at 0.05 false discovery rate in a later analysis. An analysis was carried out later, and it reportedly showed fewer N-insertions in an Asian-associated ancestry cluster than the 666-donor mean.

The study ran its PCR with 60 Vbeta and 13 Jbeta primers. Libraries were prepared by immunoSEQ multiplex PCR; TCRdb keeps only in-frame clonotypes and omits some of them. Of 110,000 or so clones in the sample, 73% were seen once. The J gene is TRBJ2-3, the V gene TRBV4-1, with 14 nucleotides matching TRBD2. This TCR was recovered from a man aged 35-49 years in good health and CMV-seronegative. Material for sequencing was PBMCs. CDR3 in amino acids: CASSQGGLAGGSTDTQYF. The CDR3 coding sequence is TGCGCCAGCAGCCAGGGCGGACTAGCGGGGGGCAGCACAGATACGCAGTATTTT.